This T cell receptor beta chain comes out of a study of blood T cell repertoires in COVID-19 (dated by TCRdb to 2019 to 2021). Regarding the complete study: The collaborator samples originated in the United States, Italy and Spain and spanned the acute and convalescent phases of COVID-19. The material from the prospective study consisted of cDNA or gDNA derived from T cells, B-cell-depleted T cells, or PBMCs. Subjects who had been exposed to COVID-19, were actively infected with it, or had recovered from it provided the deeply sampled blood TCRbeta repertoires that made up the dataset. A freely available public database, intended as a resource for researchers studying the immune response to SARS-CoV-2, is where the repertoires were released. Samples came from the ongoing ImmuneRACE study (first 160 participants) plus 1,254 subjects from 6 global collaborators. The sample metadata nearly always contained a de-identified subject ID, COVID-19 status, age in years and sex. Where HLA class I and class II types were available, the types were taken from metadata supplied by the sample provider, not from assay-based typing. The study at large found these results: How much clinical and demographic metadata was included differed by source and by participant, and the metadata was provided uncurated.

There are 13 amino acids in the CDR3, from cysteine to phenylalanine inclusive. Only the CDR3 DNA is retained, 39 bases long and in frame from the first base. CDR1 and CDR2, looked up from the germline V gene (reference sequence), are LNHDA and SQIVND. V ends up 10 bases short and J 15 bases short, with an unmatched junction base count of 11. Whole blood was collected in K2EDTA tubes by collaborating institutions according to the institutions' own protocols. For TCRbeta analysis, collaborator samples were shipped as frozen whole blood, as isolated PBMCs, or as DNA extracted from either sample type. TCRbeta CDR3 regions were amplified from genomic DNA by means of the immunoSEQ Assay, a bias-controlled multiplex PCR. The original pipeline was this. The number of nucleated cells in each sample was estimated from the amplification of reference gene primers within the assay. To quantify the absolute abundance of each unique TCRbeta CDR3 rearrangement, sequence reads were collapsed and filtered. For each sample, productive Simpson clonality was calculated as the square root of Simpson's diversity index over productive rearrangements. Here the immuneACCESS table is served through TCRdb, limited to in-frame sequences with V and J called. Missing clones are a known gap in these copies; in checked studies unresolved V genes cover under half, and the rest lacks a known reason. V and J calls and clone size are those listed in that table; D and trimming were worked out from the DNA. Recorded for this sample are 350,000 to 450,000 clones; 85% of them occurred a single time. The ten largest clones capture more than 3% of the sample.

This clone was seen just once. Its antigen target is currently unknown. No base qualities exist here, and no much larger clone lies one base off it. Sequenced input: peripheral blood. This TCR came from a woman younger than 35 with acute or convalescent COVID-19. The chain uses TRBV19 and TRBJ2-1, and 14 bases in between align with TRBD2. The sequenced DNA: TGTGCCACCCAAGGGACTAGCGGGGGTAACATGTTCTTC. Translated, it reads CATQGTSGGNMFF.